In its sample, the clone carrying this T cell receptor (beta chain) was seen once. Its antigen is not identified. The record originates from a study of cytomegalovirus exposure and HLA in healthy donors. Trimming pared 1 base from V and 2 bases from J, leaving 15 bases between. CDR3 length equals 16 residues. CDR1 is LGHNA, CDR2 YNFKEQ, per germline. Findings and limits, study-wide: Some V segments could not be told apart, so they were left out, TRBV6-2 and TRBV6-3 among them. In a later analysis, V- and J-gene trimming of beta chains associated with a DCLRE1C missense variant, replicated independently. Many donors shared some public TCRs, even though most TCR sequences were rare.

The PCR contained 60 Vbeta and 13 Jbeta primers. The repertoire was sequenced with immunoSEQ multiplex PCR; TCRdb's copy has only in-frame clones and lacks some. The sample contains 90,000 to 120,000 clones, roughly 80% of which appear only once. Sequenced: PBMCs. J is TRBJ2-7 and V is TRBV4-2; tentatively, D is TRBD2 (6 bases). The TCR originated in a man aged 30 to 39 in good health and CMV-seronegative. The DNA of the CDR3 is TGTGCCAGCAGCCAAGGAGGGGCGGGACCGACCTACGAGCAGTACTTC. It specifies CASSQGGAGPTYEQYF.